Reported below is one T cell receptor beta chain. Germline CDR1 reads SGHTA; CDR2 reads FQGTGA. CDR3 size: 15 residues. Deletions cut 0 bases from V and 10 bases from J, with 13 bases between. MiXCR was run by TCRdb on the 5' RACE reads, yielding one entry per CDR3 protein. The data show about 11,000 distinct CDR3 sequences, roughly half seen once. This rearrangement joins TRBV7-3 to TRBJ1-6; no firm D call. This receptor was identified in a female donor with breast cancer. Input material: tumor-infiltrating naive CD4+ T cells sorted from the breast tumor. Regarding subset: naive CD4+ T cells, CD4+CD45RA+CD25-. The CDR3 sequence: CASSLTSGVTSPLHF. In nucleotides, the CDR3 is TGTGCCAGCAGCTTAACTTCTGGGGTAACGTCACCCCTCCACTTT.